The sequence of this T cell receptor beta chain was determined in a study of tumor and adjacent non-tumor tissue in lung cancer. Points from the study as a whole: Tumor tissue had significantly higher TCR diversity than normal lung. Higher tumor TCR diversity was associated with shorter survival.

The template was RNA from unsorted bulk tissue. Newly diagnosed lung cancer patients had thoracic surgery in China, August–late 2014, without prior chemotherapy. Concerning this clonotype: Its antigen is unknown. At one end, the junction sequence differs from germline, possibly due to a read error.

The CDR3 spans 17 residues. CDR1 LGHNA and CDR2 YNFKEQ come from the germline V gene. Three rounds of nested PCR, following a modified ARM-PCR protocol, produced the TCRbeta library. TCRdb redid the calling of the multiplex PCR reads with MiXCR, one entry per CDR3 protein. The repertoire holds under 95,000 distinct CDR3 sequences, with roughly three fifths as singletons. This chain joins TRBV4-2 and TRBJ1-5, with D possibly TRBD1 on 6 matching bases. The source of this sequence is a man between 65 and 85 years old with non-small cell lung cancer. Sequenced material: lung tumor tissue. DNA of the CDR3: TGTGTCAGCAGCCAAGGGGGTAAGAAAGGGCCCAGGCAGCCACAGCATTTT. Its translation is CVSSQGGKKGPRQPQHF.